This T cell receptor (beta chain) was captured by sequencing in a study of blood T cell repertoires in COVID-19. For the study at large: PBMCs, B-cell-depleted T cells, or T cells provided the cDNA or gDNA that made up the material.

Using immunoSEQ multiplex PCR, the repertoire was profiled, and TCRdb retains in-frame clones only, with some absent. The top ten clones hold 2% to 2.5% of a sample with around 420,000 clones, roughly 87% of them seen once. The specimen was PBMCs or T cells enriched from blood (not recorded which). The receptor was isolated from a woman between 40 and 50 years old with acute COVID-19.

The CDR3 DNA reads TGTGCCTGGAGTGCCAACAGGAATTCACCCCTCCACTTT. Translation: CAWSANRNSPLHF. The rearrangement uses TRBV30 and TRBJ1-6; weak D call: TRBD1 (5 bases). Trimming left V 1 base short and J 7 bases short, with 8 bases between. This CDR3 has 13 amino acids. Germline assignment: CDR1 GTSNPN and CDR2 SVGIG (reference sequence).